This T cell receptor (beta chain) derives from a study of radiotherapy plus CTLA-4 blockade in lung cancer. V dropped 4 bases and J dropped 2; count of bases not matched to a gene: 10. The CDR3 consists of 18 residues. Germline CDR1 and CDR2: SGDLS and YYNGEE. With ipilimumab providing CTLA-4 blockade, focal radiation was administered to patients who had chemo-refractory metastatic non-small-cell lung cancer. Remarks on this clone: Its target is not known.

Repertoires were generated with immunoSEQ multiplex PCR, while TCRdb's copy carries only in-frame clones and drops some. The table includes about 80,000 clones, more than 80% detected once. The study, taken as a whole, reports: Response was reportedly best predicted by early blood T cell clone dynamics, with interferon-beta. Blood TCR clones of tumor origin expanded after radiotherapy plus ipilimumab.

The rearrangement links TRBV9 to TRBJ2-3, with TRBD2 matching over 13 bases. The clonotype was recovered from a human donor with non-small cell lung cancer who had stable disease on radiotherapy plus ipilimumab. The specimen comprised peripheral blood, sampled from a patient treated with radiotherapy plus ipilimumab. The CDR3 loop reads CASSSRTSGRVTTDTQYF. The CDR3 region has the DNA TGTGCCAGCAGCTCCCGGACTAGCGGGAGAGTTACCACAGATACGCAGTATTTT. The whole variable domain, filled in from reference TRBV9 and TRBJ2-3, reads DSGVTQTPKHLITATGQRVTLRCSPRSGDLSVYWYQQSLDQGLQFLIQYYNGEERAKGNILERFSAQQFPDLHSELNLSSLELGDSALYFCASSSRTSGRVTTDTQYFGPGTRLTVL.